This entry concerns a single T cell receptor beta chain. The data derive from a study of blood T cell repertoires in COVID-19. Study background: The samples span acute and convalescent COVID-19 from the United States, Italy and Spain. Nucleic acid was either cDNA or gDNA, and it came from T cells, B-cell-depleted T cells, or PBMCs.

Losses at the gene ends were 5 bases for V and 0 bases for J; bases not matched to a gene: 5. The CDR3 consists of 16 residues. Looked up from germline, CDR1 is PRHDT and CDR2 is FYEKMQ (reference sequence). Method: immunoSEQ multiplex PCR; TCRdb's copy keeps in-frame clones and lacks some. The sample shows roughly 220,000 clones, about 90% of them seen only once. Everyone who took part was roughly 18 to 89 years old, and they came from some 23 US areas. The chain has TRBV13 and TRBJ2-7, with 12 positions matching TRBD2. This TCR came from a woman between 50 and 59 years old with acute COVID-19. The sample consisted of PBMCs or T cells enriched from blood (not recorded which). The CDR3 region is CASSLGLAGSSYEQYF. The DNA of the CDR3 is TGTGCCAGCAGCCTCGGACTAGCGGGAAGCTCCTACGAGCAGTACTTC.